These 15 T cell receptor beta chains came from one sample sequenced in a study of siplizumab effects on memory and regulatory T cells. The table came from immunoSEQ multiplex PCR; TCRdb's copy has only in-frame clones and leaves some out. Here the sample spans approximately 91,000 clones, just under 95% being singletons. Sequencing was done on a sample of CD8+ T cells sorted from blood. These receptors all come from a human donor in good health.

The gene calls are TRBV27 and TRBJ2-1, with 9 bases that match TRBD2. CDR1 is MNHEY, CDR2 SMNVEV, per germline (reference sequence). Germline trimming cut 2 bases from V and 10 bases from J; bases unmatched to any gene: 9. CDR3 length: 15 amino acids. CDR3 DNA sequence: TGTGCCAGCAGTTTAAATGGCGGGAGGGCCTACGAGCAGTTCTTC. Translating gives CASSLNGGRAYEQFF.

The gene calls are TRBV14 and TRBJ2-7; 7 positions match TRBD1. The CDR3 is made up of 17 amino acids. V was clipped by 1 base and J by 3 bases; unmatched bases: 12. The germline V gene encodes CDR1 SGHDN and CDR2 FVKESK. This CDR3 is CASSQGPGQRHRYEQYF. The CDR3 DNA follows: TGTGCCAGCAGCCAAGGCCCGGGACAGAGGCACCGCTACGAGCAGTACTTC.

The J gene is TRBJ2-1, the V gene TRBV18; unclear D gene. The length of the CDR3 is 13 residues. Germline CDR1 is KGHSH and CDR2 is LQKENI. Trimming took off 1 base at V and 5 bases at J, with 6 bases between the two ends. The CDR3 protein is CASSPQAHNEQFF. CDR3 coding DNA: TGTGCCAGCTCACCACAGGCCCACAATGAGCAGTTCTTC.

The chain has TRBV10-3 and TRBJ2-3; 7 bases agree with TRBD2. With V trimmed by 3 bases and J by 0 bases, 9 bases remained unmatched. The CDR3 extends over 17 amino acids. The germline gives CDR1 ENHRY, CDR2 SYGVKD. CDR3 nucleotide sequence: TGTGCCATCAGTGAACCTCCACTAGCGCCTAGCACAGATACGCAGTATTTT. Its translation: CAISEPPLAPSTDTQYF.

CDR3 residues: CASSSVLNTEAFF. CDR3 sequence (DNA): TGTGCCAGCAGTTCAGTCTTAAACACTGAAGCTTTCTTT. The chain is built from TRBV5-4 and TRBJ1-1, with D unresolved. The CDR3 spans 13 residues. The germline V gene encodes CDR1 SGHNT and CDR2 YYREEE (reference sequence). Trimming cost V 5 bases and J 2 bases, with 10 bases left between them.

J is TRBJ2-1 and V is TRBV11-2, with 9 bases identical to TRBD2. The CDR3 consists of 16 residues. Losses at the gene ends were 5 bases for V and 4 bases for J; bases not matched to a gene: 9. Germline values: CDR1 SGHAT, CDR2 FQNNGV. CDR3: CASSLGLALSYNEQFF. The CDR3 DNA reads TGTGCCAGCAGCCTAGGACTAGCGCTGTCATACAATGAGCAGTTCTTC. Supplemented by reference TRBV11-2 and TRBJ2-1, the full variable domain reads EAGVAQSPRYKIIEKRQSVAFWCNPISGHATLYWYQQILGQGPKLLIQFQNNGVVDDSQLPKDRFSAERLKGVDSTLKIQPAKLEDSAVYLCASSLGLALSYNEQFFGPGTRLTVL.

This clone was found once. V usage is TRBV4-2 and J usage is TRBJ2-3, with TRBD2 identical over 9 bases. With 6 bases clipped from V and 0 bases from J, the junction kept 10 bases outside the gene matches. CDR1 and CDR2 (germline): LGHNA, YNFKEQ. The CDR3 loop spans 17 amino acids. CDR3: CASSSSVLAGSTDTQYF. CDR3 bases: TGTGCCAGCAGTTCGTCAGTTCTAGCGGGGAGCACAGATACGCAGTATTTT.

The J gene is TRBJ2-5, the V gene TRBV5-3; 7 bases agree with TRBD2. TRBV5-3 is an ORF; its function is uncertain. J was trimmed by 5 bases and V by 4 bases; bases with no gene match: 17. The CDR3 has 17 residues. CDR3 coding DNA: TGTGCCAGAAGCCTGTATAAGGGGAGGGCCTTCGGGGAGACCCAGTACTTC. Its protein is CARSLYKGRAFGETQYF.

J is TRBJ2-7 and V is TRBV25-1, with TRBD2 as a possible D gene (5 bases). The V end lost 2 bases, the J end lost 1 base, and 6 bases lay between the germline ends. The CDR3 is made up of 13 amino acids. The germline CDR1 and CDR2 sequences are MGHDK and SYGVNS. The CDR3 sequence: CASSERGSYEQYF. For the CDR3, the DNA is TGTGCCAGCAGTGAACGCGGGTCCTACGAGCAGTACTTC.

The chain joins TRBV9 to TRBJ2-7; 8 nucleotides align to TRBD2. Germline V gives CDR1 SGDLS, CDR2 YYNGEE. CDR3 length equals 18 residues. With 0 bases clipped from V and 0 bases from J, the junction kept 11 bases outside the gene matches. The CDR3 DNA sequence: TGTGCCAGCAGCGTAGCCCCGGGGGGGGTCGGTAGCTCCTACGAGCAGTACTTC. Translated: CASSVAPGGVGSSYEQYF.

The chain employs TRBV21-1 and TRBJ2-7. TRBV21-1 is noted as a pseudogene. The CDR3 runs to 12 residues. The CDR3 DNA is TGTGCCACCAAACGGGGCCACTACGAGCAGTACTTC. This codes for CATKRGHYEQYF.

The chain couples TRBV5-5 to TRBJ2-7, with D tentatively TRBD2 (5 bases). The V gene's germline CDR1 is SGHKS and CDR2 YYEKEE (reference sequence). The CDR3 contains 14 residues. Trimming took 2 bases from V and 2 from J, leaving 11 bases between them. DNA of the CDR3: TGTGCCAGCAGCTTCGGACGGGGAGCCTACGAGCAGTACTTC. It is translated as CASSFGRGAYEQYF. The full variable domain, with the rest looked up from reference TRBV5-5 and TRBJ2-7, is DAGVTQSPTHLIKTRGQQVTLRCSPISGHKSVSWYQQVLGQGPQFIFQYYEKEERGRGNFPDRFSARQFPNYSSELNVNALLLGDSALYLCASSFGRGAYEQYFGPGTRLTVT.

CDR3 in amino acids: CASSLGGDPPYEQYF. As DNA, the CDR3 is TGTGCCAGCAGCTTGGGAGGGGACCCACCATACGAGCAGTACTTC. The V call is TRBV5-8, the J call TRBJ2-7; perhaps D is TRBD1 or TRBD2 (5 bases each). This CDR3 has 15 residues. Germline CDR1 is SGHTS and CDR2 is YDEGEE. With 0 bases removed from V and 4 bases from J, the gap between germline ends came to 14 bases.

The CDR3 here is CASSQDGGGRPYEQYF. The CDR3 DNA follows: TGCGCCAGCAGCCAAGATGGAGGGGGGAGGCCGTACGAGCAGTACTTC. The V and J genes are TRBV4-1 and TRBJ2-7; D could derive from TRBD1 or TRBD2 (6 bases each). This CDR3 is built from 16 residues. CDR1 MGHRA and CDR2 YSYEKL come from the germline V gene. V was clipped by 0 bases and J by 4 bases, with 16 bases between them.

This clone was seen just once. This CDR3 reads CAREGTGELFF. CDR3 sequence (DNA): TGTGCCCGCGAGGGGACCGGGGAGCTGTTTTTT. This chain uses TRBV7-9 with TRBJ2-2; D may match TRBD1 or TRBD2 (5 bases each). The germline V and J ends were trimmed by 11 bases and 5 bases, with 9 bases remaining between them. The germline V gene encodes CDR1 SEHNR and CDR2 FQNEAQ (reference sequence). The CDR3 loop spans 11 amino acids. The full variable domain, with the rest looked up from reference TRBV7-9 and TRBJ2-2, is DTGVSQNPRHKITKRGQNVTFRCDPISEHNRLYWYRQTLGQGPEFLTYFQNEAQLEKSRLLSDRFSAERPKGSFSTLEIQRTEQGDSAMYLCAREGTGELFFGEGSRLTVL.